This record looks at one T cell receptor (beta chain) sequence and its context. The data were taken from a study of blood T cell repertoires in COVID-19. Study-wide context: Material from acute and convalescent COVID-19 was sourced from the United States, Italy and Spain. Sources were T cells, B-cell-depleted T cells, or PBMCs; the material itself was cDNA or gDNA.

The CDR3 spans 15 residues. V was trimmed by 5 bases and J by 0 bases, leaving 8 bases between them. Germline V gene lookup returns CDR1 MNHEY and CDR2 SMNVEV (reference sequence). Original methodology: Nucleated cell number was recorded as an estimate derived from reference gene primer amplification. The protocol was immunoSEQ multiplex PCR, while the TCRdb copy is restricted to in-frame clones and leaves out a portion. V and J calls and clone size are given by that table; D and trimming were obtained from the DNA. Among about 83,000 clones listed, around nine tenths were seen once. This TCR was recovered from an elderly man with active or convalescent COVID-19. The V gene is TRBV27, the J gene TRBJ2-6, with D unresolved. Sequencing was carried out using peripheral blood. In DNA form, the CDR3 reads TGTGCCAGCAGTCACCACAGCTCTGGGGCCAACGTCCTGACTTTC. It is translated as CASSHHSSGANVLTF.